This TCR beta chain was found in a study of blood T cells in healthy people across ages. A second PCR of roughly 6 to 12 cycles used a sample-barcoded 5' primer and a J-beta primer mix. TCRdb called the 5' RACE reads again in MiXCR, with one record for every CDR3 protein. The table records about 1.4 million distinct CDR3 sequences, approximately 59% of them present only once. The CDR3 totals 13 residues. Germline V gives CDR1 LNHNV, CDR2 YYDKDF (reference sequence). Sequencing was carried out using blood. The source is a man aged 18 to 29 in good health. V usage is TRBV15 and J usage is TRBJ2-4; D unclear. The J call may be wrong; the DNA end is better matched by TRBJ2-7. CDR3 protein: CATSREAGYEQYF. The CDR3 region has the DNA TGTGCCACCAGCCGTGAGGCAGGCTACGAGCAGTACTTC.